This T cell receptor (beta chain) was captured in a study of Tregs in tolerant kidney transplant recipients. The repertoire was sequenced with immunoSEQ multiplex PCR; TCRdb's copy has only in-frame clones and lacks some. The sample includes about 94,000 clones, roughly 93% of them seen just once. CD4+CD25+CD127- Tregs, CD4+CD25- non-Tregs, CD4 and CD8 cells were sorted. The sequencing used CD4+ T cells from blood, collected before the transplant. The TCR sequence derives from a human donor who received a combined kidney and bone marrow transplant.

The chain's CDR3 is CASSNDRSRINEQFF. In nucleotides, the CDR3 is TGTGCCAGCAGTAACGACAGGAGTAGGATTAATGAGCAGTTCTTC. This chain connects TRBV21-1 to TRBJ2-1; TRBD1, the table's D call, was not compared with the DNA. TRBV21-1 has pseudogene status. The CDR3 loop spans 15 amino acids.